This T cell receptor (beta chain) was identified in a study of T cell changes during pregnancy in multiple sclerosis. Some clones are missing from TCRdb's copy, which holds only in-frame ones; the method was immunoSEQ multiplex PCR. The repertoire consists of about 89,000 clones, with about 93% occurring once and the leading ten covering more than 1.5%. The specimen comprised peripheral blood, sampled after pregnancy. The receptor's source is a female donor in good health, enrolled as a control in a pregnancy study.

DNA for the CDR3: TGTGCCAGCTCACCAATACTAGCCCATAGCAATGAGCAGTTCTTC. Its protein is CASSPILAHSNEQFF. The chain joins TRBV18 to TRBJ2-1, with D perhaps TRBD2 (6 bases). V dropped 2 bases and J dropped 6 bases, with 14 bases sitting between them. CDR3 length: 15 amino acids. CDR1 and CDR2 from the germline V gene are KGHSH and LQKENI. The full variable domain, in which reference TRBV18 and TRBJ2-1 provide the parts outside the CDR3, is NAGVMQNPRHLVRRRGQEARLRCSPMKGHSHVYWYRQLPEEGLKFMVYLQKENIIDESGMPKERFSAEFPKEGPSILRIQQVVRGDSAAYFCASSPILAHSNEQFFGPGTRLTVL.